This entry features one TCR beta chain sequence. This clonotype has a handful of counts. Its antigen remains unidentified. No qualities accompany the bases; no much larger clone lies one base away. This specimen comes from a study of T cells in Graves' hyperthyroidism and ophthalmopathy (dated by TCRdb to between 2018 and 2021). Turning to the overall study: Peripheral blood was collected at initial diagnosis, before any treatment. TCR V-J signatures able to tell the groups apart were searched for in a discovery cohort of about a hundred patients, of whom over 40 had Graves' ophthalmopathy and roughly 59 had stable Graves' hyperthyroidism. An independent validation cohort of fewer than 20 hyperthyroidism patients and 17 patients who later progressed to ophthalmopathy tested prospective prediction of ophthalmopathy. The 75 to 100 discovery patients were randomly split 7:3 into training and test sets. In addition, the study compared T-cell repertoires in thyroid tissue and in blood from six Graves' hyperthyroidism patients. Once sampling was done, hyperthyroidism patients were given methimazole at a starting dose of 30 mg daily, whereas ophthalmopathy patients were given high-dose intravenous methylprednisolone. According to the paper, TCR Vbeta CDR3 sequencing was carried out on 135 peripheral blood samples, which came from approximately 41 ophthalmopathy, around 75 hyperthyroidism and roughly 17 progressor patients. The study at large found these results: In validation, the model predicted progression to ophthalmopathy a median of roughly 6.5 months before onset, with roughly 70% sensitivity and about 72% specificity. No statistical method was used to set the sample size in advance, and investigators knew the group allocation. Blood samples also contained most of the expanded thyroid clonotypes (frequency above 0.001), which suggests that blood repertoires may reflect thyroid immune responses. Ophthalmopathy was separated from stable hyperthyroidism by a 13 V-J signature model, with 85% to 90% sensitivity and roughly 84% specificity obtained in cross-validation and 80%/75% obtained in testing.

Amplification of TCR beta CDR3 regions was carried out from RNA transcripts. For the first round of RT-PCR on the TCR CDR3, the HTBI primer set was used together with the Qiagen OneStep RT-PCR kit. Libraries were constructed in a second round of multiplex PCR, after which size selection and purification were performed. The libraries were sequenced on an Illumina HiSeq2000 using paired-end 100 bp reads. In the original analysis: SOAPnuke was used to process the raw data, with reads discarded if the reads contained adapters or uncalled bases, had a mean Phred below 15, or lacked an exact constant-primer or identifier match. COPE v1.2.5 was used to merge high-quality paired reads, and clonotypes were defined as unique nucleotide sequences. MiTCR v1.1 was used to align clonotypes to the IMGT TRBV, TRBD and TRBJ reference segments. Analysis was restricted to V-J combinations with a frequency above 0.0001, which covered 99.2% of repertoires. The TCS score was defined as F50 (clonal expansion) divided by E x V (chaos), with BLOSUM62-based TCRdist calculated between CDR3 peptides within each V-J. Welch's t-statistics and random forest reduced fewer than 550 V-J features to 10 to 15, which were used in a naive Bayes classifier (R e1071). Through fastp at Q25 and MiXCR, TCRdb rebuilt clones from the public reads, retaining in-frame beta chains. Each CDR3 protein appears once, grouped with its most common genes and DNA. These V and J calls originate from TCRdb's pipeline instead of the authors' own analysis. This sample lists 360,000 or so distinct CDR3 sequences; about a fifth were detected once. The ten largest clones add up to 3.5% to 4% of the sample.

V is cut by 0 bases and J by 4 bases, and the space between the germline ends is 14 bases. Via the germline V gene (reference sequence), CDR1 is SGHNT and CDR2 YYREEE. The CDR3, from cysteine to phenylalanine, totals 15 residues. Of the read, only the CDR3 DNA is kept; its 45 bases are in frame from base 1. Stable Graves' hyperthyroidism was defined as the absence of progression to ophthalmopathy over 18 months of follow-up. Hyperthyroidism patients were newly diagnosed, with disease duration under 2 months, and aged 18 to 65 years. The study excluded patients with uncontrolled infections, other autoimmune diseases, pregnancy or lactation. Diagnoses relied on clinical symptoms, serum thyroxine and TRAb, thyroid ultrasound and orbital computed tomography. Ficoll-Paque density gradient centrifugation was used to isolate PBMCs from around 9.1 ml of fresh peripheral blood. Total RNA was extracted using Trizol reagent, and RNA quality was assessed on an Agilent 2100 Bioanalyzer.

The material sequenced was blood. This clonotype originated in a woman aged 18-29 years with Graves' hyperthyroidism. The chain is assembled from TRBV5-4 and TRBJ2-7; the D gene remains uncertain. The nucleotides are TGTGCCAGCAGCTTGGGGCCTGCCTTCTCTTACGAGCAGTACTTC. The resulting protein is CASSLGPAFSYEQYF.